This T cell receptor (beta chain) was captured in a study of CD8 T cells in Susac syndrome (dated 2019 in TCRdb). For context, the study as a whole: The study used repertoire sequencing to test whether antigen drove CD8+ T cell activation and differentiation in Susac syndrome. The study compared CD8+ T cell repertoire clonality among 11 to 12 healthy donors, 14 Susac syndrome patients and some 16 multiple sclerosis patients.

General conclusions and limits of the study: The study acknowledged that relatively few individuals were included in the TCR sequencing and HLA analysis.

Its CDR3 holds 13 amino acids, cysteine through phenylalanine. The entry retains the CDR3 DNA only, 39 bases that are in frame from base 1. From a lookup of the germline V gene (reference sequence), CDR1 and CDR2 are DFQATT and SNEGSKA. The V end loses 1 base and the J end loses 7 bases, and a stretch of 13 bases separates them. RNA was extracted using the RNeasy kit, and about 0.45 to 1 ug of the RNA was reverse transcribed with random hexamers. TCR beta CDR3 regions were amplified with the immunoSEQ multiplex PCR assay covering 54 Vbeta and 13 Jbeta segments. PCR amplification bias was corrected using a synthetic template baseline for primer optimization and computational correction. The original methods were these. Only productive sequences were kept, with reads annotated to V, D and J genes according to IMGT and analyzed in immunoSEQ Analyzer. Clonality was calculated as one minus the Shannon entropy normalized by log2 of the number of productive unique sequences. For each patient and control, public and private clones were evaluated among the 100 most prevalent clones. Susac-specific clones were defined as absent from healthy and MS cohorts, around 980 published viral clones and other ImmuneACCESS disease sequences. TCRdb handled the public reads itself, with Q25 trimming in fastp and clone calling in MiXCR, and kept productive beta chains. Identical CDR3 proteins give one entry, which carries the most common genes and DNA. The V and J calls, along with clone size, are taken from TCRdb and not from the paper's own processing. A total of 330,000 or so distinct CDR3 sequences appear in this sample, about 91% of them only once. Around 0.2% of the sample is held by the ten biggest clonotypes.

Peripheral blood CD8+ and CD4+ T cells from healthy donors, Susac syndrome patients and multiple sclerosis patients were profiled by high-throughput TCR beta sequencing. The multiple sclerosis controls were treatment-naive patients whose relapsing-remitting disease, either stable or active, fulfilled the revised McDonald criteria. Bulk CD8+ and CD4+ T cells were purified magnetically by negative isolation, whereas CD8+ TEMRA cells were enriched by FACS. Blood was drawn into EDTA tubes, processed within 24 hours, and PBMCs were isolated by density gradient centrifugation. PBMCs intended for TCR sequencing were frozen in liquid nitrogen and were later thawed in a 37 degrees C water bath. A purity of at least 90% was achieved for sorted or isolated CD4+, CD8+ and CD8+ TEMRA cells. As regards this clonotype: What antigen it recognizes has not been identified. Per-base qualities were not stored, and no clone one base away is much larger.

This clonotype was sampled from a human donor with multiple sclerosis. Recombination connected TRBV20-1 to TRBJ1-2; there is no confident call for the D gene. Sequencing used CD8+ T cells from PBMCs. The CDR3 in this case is CSARAVQSGGYTF. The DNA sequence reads TGCAGTGCTAGAGCCGTTCAGTCGGGTGGCTACACCTTC.